Following are 10 T cell receptor beta chains from one sample sequenced in a study of T cells in localized non-small cell lung cancer. The data were produced by immunoSEQ multiplex PCR, yet TCRdb's version contains in-frame clones alone and is incomplete. The data hold about 2,100 clones, with more than 15% observed a single time. Sequencing was performed on lung tumor tissue, taken before any cancer treatment. These receptors originate from a man aged 35-75 years with stage I squamous cell lung carcinoma.

The chain combines TRBV30 with TRBJ2-5; 7 nucleotides line up with TRBD2. Per the germline V gene, CDR1 is GTSNPN and CDR2 is SVGIG (reference sequence). This CDR3 region has 13 residues. Losses at the gene ends were 2 bases for V and 4 bases for J; bases not matched to a gene: 4. The CDR3 bases are TGTGCCTGGAGTAGGGCTAGCGGAGAGACCCAGTACTTC. It yields the protein CAWSRASGETQYF.

Within the sample, this clone is medium-sized. The chain links TRBV11-3 to TRBJ2-3; 7 nucleotides line up with TRBD2. CDR1 and CDR2 from the germline V gene are SGHNT and YENEEA. V lost 5 bases to trimming and J lost 6 bases; unmatched junction nucleotides: 14. This CDR3 contains 16 residues. CDR3 in DNA: TGTGCCAGCAGCCCCTATTTGGCGGGGGTTGGGGATACGCAGTATTTT. This sequence encodes CASSPYLAGVGDTQYF.

CDR3 DNA: TGTGCCAGCAACCAGGGTGACGGGAACCACAATGAGCAGTTCTTC. It codes for CASNQGDGNHNEQFF. This rearrangement joins TRBV11-3 to TRBJ2-1; D is tentatively TRBD1 or TRBD2 (5 bases each). Germline lookup yields CDR1 SGHNT and CDR2 YENEEA. V was pared by 7 bases and J by 5 bases, with 18 bases between. There are 15 residues in the CDR3.

The sample holds a few counts of this clone. The chain recombines TRBV11-3 with TRBJ2-7; 9 nucleotides align to TRBD1. Germline V gene lookup returns CDR1 SGHNT and CDR2 YENEEA. This CDR3 contains 17 residues. V lost 2 bases to trimming and J lost 3 bases; unmatched junction nucleotides: 11. CDR3 region: CASSLRTGTGLYYEQYF. For the CDR3, the DNA is TGTGCCAGCAGCTTACGGACCGGGACAGGGTTATACTACGAGCAGTACTTC.

Only one count was recorded for this clone. The CDR3 DNA follows: TGCGCCAGCAGCTTGGATTCACGGCACGGAGTTGGCCGGGAGAGGTACGAGCAGTACTTC. Protein product: CASSLDSRHGVGRERYEQYF. The chain carries TRBV5-1 and TRBJ2-7, with D maybe TRBD2 (6 bases). This CDR3 region has 20 residues. Trimming pared 0 bases from V and 4 bases from J, leaving 29 bases between. Germline V gene sequence: CDR1 SGHRS, CDR2 YFSETQ.

This sequence joins TRBV19 and TRBJ2-1; tentative D call: TRBD2 (6 bases). The CDR3 length is 15 residues. The germline V gene has CDR1 LNHDA and CDR2 SQIVND (reference sequence). V was clipped by 6 bases and J by 0 bases, with 12 bases between them. The CDR3 loop is CASRVGGPSYNEQFF. DNA of the CDR3: TGTGCCAGTAGGGTCGGAGGGCCCTCCTACAATGAGCAGTTCTTC. The entire variable domain, with the rest obtained from reference TRBV19 and TRBJ2-1, is as follows: DGGITQSPKYLFRKEGQNVTLSCEQNLNHDAMYWYRQDPGQGLRLIYYSQIVNDFQKGDIAEGYSVSREKKESFPLTVTSAQKNPTAFYLCASRVGGPSYNEQFFGPGTRLTVL.

This clone is termed medium-sized. The chain couples TRBV11-3 to TRBJ2-7, with 10 bases matching TRBD1. The CDR3 extends over 15 amino acids. The V segment lost 2 bases and the J segment 3 bases; nucleotides outside the gene matches: 4. Germline CDR1 SGHNT, CDR2 YENEEA. The CDR3 here is CASSLPGQGIYEQYF. Here the CDR3 DNA reads TGTGCCAGCAGCTTACCGGGACAGGGGATCTACGAGCAGTACTTC. Supplemented by reference TRBV11-3 and TRBJ2-7, the full variable domain reads EAGVVQSPRYKIIEKKQPVAFWCNPISGHNTLYWYLQNLGQGPELLIRYENEEAVDDSQLPKDRFSAERLKGVDSTLKIQPAELGDSAVYLCASSLPGQGIYEQYFGPGTRLTVT.

The rearrangement joins TRBV9 to TRBJ2-2; 8 bases align to TRBD2. CDR1 is SGDLS, CDR2 YYNGEE, per germline. Losses at the gene ends were 2 bases for V and 3 bases for J; bases not matched to a gene: 6. This CDR3 is 16 amino acids long. The CDR3 DNA reads as TGTGCCAGCAGCGTGCCAGCGGGAGCCGACACCGGGGAGCTGTTTTTT. It specifies CASSVPAGADTGELFF.

This clone came up a few times. The rearrangement uses TRBV28 and TRBJ2-7, with 8 bases matching TRBD1. The CDR3 length is 15 residues. Germline V gene sequence: CDR1 MDHEN, CDR2 SYDVKM. V gave up 5 bases and J gave up 8 bases; unmatched junction bases: 14. The CDR3 DNA follows: TGTGCCAGCAGTCCAACCCCCTCGACAGGGGACCAGCAGTACTTC. It yields the protein CASSPTPSTGDQQYF.

In its sample, this clone was seen a few times. This chain connects TRBV23-1 to TRBJ1-2, with 8 bases identical to TRBD1. TRBV23-1 is an open reading frame, and its role is uncertain. This CDR3 contains 13 residues. The V gene end was trimmed by 6 bases and the J gene end by 7 bases; junction bases not matched to a gene: 7. Here the CDR3 DNA reads TGCGCCAGCAGCTCTGACAGGGGAGGTGGCTACACCTTC. Its translation is CASSSDRGGGYTF.